This passage covers 14 T cell receptor beta chains from one sample sequenced in a study of T cell repertoires in cytomegalovirus infection. Their antigens remain unidentified. Via MiXCR, TCRdb re-called the reads, giving one row per CDR3 protein. Of tens of thousands of distinct CDR3 sequences detected, around 30% appear once; the ten largest clones hold 45% to 75%. Sequencing used CD8+ T cells from cultured PBMCs, obtained from culture after CMV antigen stimulation. These receptors were obtained from a human donor in good health (CMV status not recorded). Some clones in this sample may be carry-over from other donors' samples.

This clonotype was picked up a small number of times. The V gene is TRBV7-2, the J gene TRBJ2-2; a possible D gene is TRBD1 (7 bases). CDR1 is SGHTA, CDR2 FQGNSA, per germline. Trimming removed 5 bases at V and 7 bases at J, with 26 bases between. The CDR3 is made up of 18 amino acids. The CDR3 nucleotides are TGTGCCAGCAGCCTCTCCCCGCTTCAGGGGGGCGGGCACGGGGAGCTGTTTTTT. Amino acids: CASSLSPLQGGGHGELFF.

The V and J genes are TRBV4-1 and TRBJ2-1, with D uncertain. The CDR3 is made up of 14 amino acids. Trimming left V 5 bases short and J 6 bases short, with 14 bases between. From germline, CDR1 is MGHRA and CDR2 YSYEKL. The CDR3 DNA is TGCGCCAGCAGCACCAAGGATTCTGGCAATGAGCAGTTCTTC. Protein product: CASSTKDSGNEQFF.

The CDR3 DNA reads as TGTGCCAGCAGCCAGACAGGGTACGGCACTGAAGCTTTCTTT. Amino acid sequence: CASSQTGYGTEAFF. The gene calls are TRBV7-9 and TRBJ1-1; 7 bases fit TRBD1. CDR3 size: 14 residues. Germline values: CDR1 SEHNR, CDR2 FQNEAQ (reference sequence). V lost 5 bases and J lost 4; bases outside the gene matches: 7.

This clonotype has a single count. The chain is built from TRBV30 and TRBJ1-2; 9 bases match TRBD1. The junction had 8 bases not matched to a gene; V was cut back by 2 bases and J by 7 bases. Germline loops: CDR1 GTSNPN, CDR2 SVGIG (reference sequence). The CDR3 spans 14 residues. The CDR3 bases are TGTGCCTGGAGTCCTGGGACAGGGAATGGTGGCTACACCTTC. Translation gives CAWSPGTGNGGYTF.

This clonotype was counted ten times or more. The V and J genes are TRBV6-1 and TRBJ1-1; D gene uncertain. In germline, CDR1 is MNHNS, CDR2 SASEGT. This CDR3 region has 13 residues. Deletions cut 7 bases from V and 4 bases from J, with 13 bases between. The DNA for the CDR3 is TGTGCCAGCAAGAGGGAGGGCGTCACTGAAGCTTTCTTT. This gives the protein CASKREGVTEAFF.

The chain links TRBV15 to TRBJ2-7, with TRBD1 identical over 9 bases. The V gene end was trimmed by 5 bases and the J gene end by 2 bases; junction bases not matched to a gene: 10. The CDR3 sequence is 16 residues long. In germline, CDR1 is LNHNV, CDR2 YYDKDF (reference sequence). In DNA, the CDR3 is TGTGCCACCAGCGTTTCATGGGACAGGGCCACCTACGAGCAGTACTTC. It yields the protein CATSVSWDRATYEQYF.

Regarding this clonotype: This clone may be a read error of a much larger clone one base away. This chain links TRBV27 with TRBJ2-2; 7 bases fit TRBD2. The CDR3 loop spans 16 amino acids. The germline V gene encodes CDR1 MNHEY and CDR2 SMNVEV (reference sequence). CDR3 nucleotides: TGTGCCAACAGTTTATCGGCGGGAGTAGGCACCGGGGAGCTGTTTTTT. Residues: CANSLSAGVGTGELFF.

This clonotype was observed a few times. The chain has TRBV27 and TRBJ2-1, with 13 nucleotides matching TRBD2. Looked up from germline, CDR1 is MNHEY and CDR2 is SMNVEV (reference sequence). This CDR3 has 14 residues. With V trimmed by 8 bases and J by 6 bases, 4 bases remained unmatched. The CDR3 reads CASRTSGSTNEQFF. The CDR3 DNA reads as TGTGCCAGCCGGACTAGCGGGAGTACCAATGAGCAGTTCTTC.

In this sample, this clonotype turned up a few times. The rearrangement links TRBV7-9 to TRBJ2-4, with 9 bases aligning to TRBD2. The V and J ends lost 6 bases and 2 bases, in that order; junction bases with no gene match: 8. Germline lookup yields CDR1 SEHNR and CDR2 FQNEAQ (reference sequence). The CDR3 contains 16 residues. CDR3 sequence: CASSSGGAETKNIQYF. The CDR3, as DNA: TGTGCCAGCAGTAGCGGGGGCGCCGAGACCAAAAACATTCAGTACTTC.

This clonotype was seen a few times. The CDR3 here is CASNQLAAGLETQYF. In DNA form, the CDR3 reads TGTGCCAGCAACCAATTGGCGGCAGGGCTGGAGACCCAGTACTTC. The chain recombines TRBV7-6 with TRBJ2-5; TRBD1 is a possible D gene (5 bases). V was cut by 7 bases and J by 5 bases, with 20 bases left in between. Germline V gene lookup returns CDR1 SGHVS and CDR2 FNYEAQ. The CDR3 runs to 15 residues.

The V call is TRBV12-3 or TRBV12-4, the J call TRBJ2-1; the D gene is possibly TRBD2 (5 bases). The CDR3 totals 12 residues. V shed 6 bases and J shed 7 bases, with 10 bases lying between them. CDR3 amino acids: CASRGERNEQFF. CDR3 bases: TGTGCCAGCAGGGGAGAAAGGAATGAGCAGTTCTTC.

This clonotype showed up many times. The chain is built from TRBV12-5 and TRBJ1-1; D gene unclear. Trimming stripped 1 base from V and 5 bases from J, with 11 bases between. The CDR3 length is 14 residues. CDR1 is LGHNT, CDR2 FRNRAP, per germline. CDR3 sequence (DNA): TGTGCTAGTGGTTTGGAACCGAAATTGACTGAAGCTTTCTTT. This encodes CASGLEPKLTEAFF. Based on the CDR3 plus reference TRBV12-5 and TRBJ1-1, the full variable domain is DARVTQTPRHKVTEMGQEVTMRCQPILGHNTVFWYRQTMMQGLELLAYFRNRAPLDDSGMPKDRFSAEMPDATLATLKIQPSEPRDSAVYFCASGLEPKLTEAFFGQGTRLTVV.

The chain recombines TRBV12-3 or TRBV12-4 with TRBJ1-6, with a possible D match to TRBD1 (5 bases). V shed 6 bases and J shed 10 bases, with 16 bases lying between them. The CDR3 length is 14 residues. The CDR3 region has the DNA TGTGCCAGCAGGGGATGGGGGAGGCTCTCACCCCTCCACTTT. Amino acids: CASRGWGRLSPLHF.

The chain uses TRBV5-1 and TRBJ1-5; 9 bases fit TRBD1. CDR3 length: 18 residues. Germline-derived CDR1 and CDR2 are SGHRS and YFSETQ. V gave up 4 bases and J gave up 1 base; unmatched junction bases: 12. CDR3 sequence reads: CASSPSPGTGFSNQPQHF. The DNA for the CDR3 is TGCGCCAGCAGCCCTAGTCCCGGGACAGGGTTCAGCAATCAGCCCCAGCATTTT. Full variable domain (outside the CDR3, taken from reference TRBV5-1 and TRBJ1-5): KAGVTQTPRYLIKTRGQQVTLSCSPISGHRSVSWYQQTPGQGLQFLFEYFSETQRNKGNFPGRFSGRQFSNSRSEMNVSTLELGDSALYLCASSPSPGTGFSNQPQHFGDGTRLSIL.